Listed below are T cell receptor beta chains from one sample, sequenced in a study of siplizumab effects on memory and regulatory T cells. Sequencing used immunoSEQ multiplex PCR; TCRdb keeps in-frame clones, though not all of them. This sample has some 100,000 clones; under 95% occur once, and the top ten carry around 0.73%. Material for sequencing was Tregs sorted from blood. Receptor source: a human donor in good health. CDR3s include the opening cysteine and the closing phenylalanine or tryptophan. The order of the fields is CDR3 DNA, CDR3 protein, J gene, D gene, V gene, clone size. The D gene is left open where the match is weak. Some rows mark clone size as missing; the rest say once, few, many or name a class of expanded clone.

CDR3 DNA: TGTGCCAGCAGCTTGGGGGTTTACGGCAATCAGCCCCAGCATTTT; CDR3 protein: CASSLGVYGNQPQHF; J gene: TRBJ1-5; D gene: NA; V gene: TRBV11-3; clone size: NA
CDR3 DNA: TGTGCCAGTAGGGATCCCGACTGGTACACTGAAGCTTTCTTT; CDR3 protein: CASRDPDWYTEAFF; J gene: TRBJ1-1; D gene: NA; V gene: TRBV19; clone size: NA
CDR3 DNA: TGTGCCAGCAGCTTGAACACGGCCAATGAGCAGTTCTTC; CDR3 protein: CASSLNTANEQFF; J gene: TRBJ2-1; D gene: NA; V gene: TRBV5-5; clone size: NA
CDR3 DNA: TGCAGCGTTGAAAGGAACCGGCATTTT; CDR3 protein: CSVERNRHF; J gene: TRBJ1-5; D gene: NA; V gene: TRBV29-1; clone size: NA
CDR3 DNA: TGTGCCAGCAGCCTAAGCCTAGCGCAGTATTTT; CDR3 protein: CASSLSLAQYF; J gene: TRBJ2-3; D gene: NA; V gene: TRBV2; clone size: NA
CDR3 DNA: TGTGCCAGCAGTAGGACTAGCGGGACCTACGAGCAGTACTTC; CDR3 protein: CASSRTSGTYEQYF; J gene: TRBJ2-7; D gene: TRBD2; V gene: TRBV6-5; clone size: NA
CDR3 DNA: TGCAGCGGCCGACAGGGGGCCACTGAAGCTTTCTTT; CDR3 protein: CSGRQGATEAFF; J gene: TRBJ1-1; D gene: TRBD1; V gene: TRBV29-1; clone size: NA
CDR3 DNA: TGCGCCAGCAGTGAATCAGGGGACTATGGCTACACCTTC; CDR3 protein: CASSESGDYGYTF; J gene: TRBJ1-2; D gene: NA; V gene: TRBV10-2; clone size: NA
CDR3 DNA: TGTGCCAGCAGTTTGGACAGGCTTAGCACAGATACGCAGTATTTT; CDR3 protein: CASSLDRLSTDTQYF; J gene: TRBJ2-3; D gene: TRBD1; V gene: TRBV27; clone size: NA
CDR3 DNA: TGCGCCAGCAGCTTGGAACCGGGACAAGGCCTCCTTTTACCCACAGATACGCAGTATTTT; CDR3 protein: CASSLEPGQGLLLPTDTQYF; J gene: TRBJ2-3; D gene: NA; V gene: TRBV5-1; clone size: NA
CDR3 DNA: TGTGCCAGCAGCTTAGAGTGGGACCCTACAGTCTACGAGCAGTACTTC; CDR3 protein: CASSLEWDPTVYEQYF; J gene: TRBJ2-7; D gene: NA; V gene: TRBV7-8; clone size: NA
CDR3 DNA: TGTGCCAGCAGCCCGAGGGGGAACTATGGCTACACCTTC; CDR3 protein: CASSPRGNYGYTF; J gene: TRBJ1-2; D gene: NA; V gene: TRBV7-8; clone size: NA
CDR3 DNA: TGTGCCAGCTCCCGAGGGGGTACAGAATCGCAGTTCTTC; CDR3 protein: CASSRGGTESQFF; J gene: TRBJ2-1; D gene: NA; V gene: TRBV18; clone size: NA
CDR3 DNA: TGTGCCAGCAGTGGCCCCGGGACTAGCCTCCCAGATACGCAGTATTTT; CDR3 protein: CASSGPGTSLPDTQYF; J gene: TRBJ2-3; D gene: TRBD2; V gene: TRBV6-1; clone size: once
CDR3 DNA: TGTGCCTCCGGGAAGGAGATGAACACTGAAGCTTTCTTT; CDR3 protein: CASGKEMNTEAFF; J gene: TRBJ1-1; D gene: NA; V gene: TRBV10-3; clone size: NA
CDR3 DNA: TGTGCCAGCAGTCCACAGAGTTCGGGGGTAGAGACCCAGTACTTC; CDR3 protein: CASSPQSSGVETQYF; J gene: TRBJ2-5; D gene: NA; V gene: TRBV2; clone size: NA
CDR3 DNA: TGTGCCAGCAGCCGACCAGACTCTGGGGCCAACGTCCTGACTTTC; CDR3 protein: CASSRPDSGANVLTF; J gene: TRBJ2-6; D gene: NA; V gene: TRBV5-4; clone size: NA
CDR3 DNA: TGCGCCAGCAGCTTGGAAATCGGGGGAAACACCATATATTTT; CDR3 protein: CASSLEIGGNTIYF; J gene: TRBJ1-3; D gene: NA; V gene: TRBV5-1; clone size: NA
CDR3 DNA: TGCGCCAGCAGACCTGCCGGCAGCATGAACACTGAAGCTTTCTTT; CDR3 protein: CASRPAGSMNTEAFF; J gene: TRBJ1-1; D gene: NA; V gene: TRBV5-1; clone size: NA
CDR3 DNA: TGCGCCAGCAGCCTATCGCAGGGGGGGCATGGCTACACCTTC; CDR3 protein: CASSLSQGGHGYTF; J gene: TRBJ1-2; D gene: TRBD1; V gene: TRBV4-1; clone size: NA
CDR3 DNA: TGTGCCAGCAGCTTAGGTACAGATTTTAGCAATCAGCCCCAGCATTTT; CDR3 protein: CASSLGTDFSNQPQHF; J gene: TRBJ1-5; D gene: NA; V gene: TRBV7-9; clone size: NA
CDR3 DNA: TGTGCCAGCAGTTTATTCCCTCGCCAGCGGGCAAGCACAGATACGCAGTATTTT; CDR3 protein: CASSLFPRQRASTDTQYF; J gene: TRBJ2-3; D gene: NA; V gene: TRBV27; clone size: NA
CDR3 DNA: TGTGCCACCGCGGACGGCTCTGGGGCCAACGTCCTGACTTTC; CDR3 protein: CATADGSGANVLTF; J gene: TRBJ2-6; D gene: NA; V gene: TRBV19; clone size: NA
CDR3 DNA: TGTGCCAGCAGCTTAGAAAATATCGGTGTCTCTGGGGCCAACGTCCTGACTTTC; CDR3 protein: CASSLENIGVSGANVLTF; J gene: TRBJ2-6; D gene: NA; V gene: TRBV7-8; clone size: once
CDR3 DNA: TGTGCCAGCAGCCCCCAGGGGTTCCGCACAGATACGCAGTATTTT; CDR3 protein: CASSPQGFRTDTQYF; J gene: TRBJ2-3; D gene: NA; V gene: TRBV7-3; clone size: NA
CDR3 DNA: TGTGCCAGCAGCGTGGGACTGAACACTGAAGCTTTCTTT; CDR3 protein: CASSVGLNTEAFF; J gene: TRBJ1-1; D gene: NA; V gene: TRBV11-2; clone size: NA
CDR3 DNA: TGTGCCAGCAGCTTGGGCCCCCGGGATTCTGGAAACACCATATATTTT; CDR3 protein: CASSLGPRDSGNTIYF; J gene: TRBJ1-3; D gene: NA; V gene: TRBV5-5; clone size: NA
CDR3 DNA: TGTGCCAGTAGGCCCCAGCGGGGGACAGGCCCTAACACTGAAGCTTTCTTT; CDR3 protein: CASRPQRGTGPNTEAFF; J gene: TRBJ1-1; D gene: TRBD1; V gene: TRBV19; clone size: NA
CDR3 DNA: TGTGCCAGCAGTTCTCCAGGAATTAACTACGAGCAGTACTTC; CDR3 protein: CASSSPGINYEQYF; J gene: TRBJ2-7; D gene: NA; V gene: TRBV6-5; clone size: NA
CDR3 DNA: TGTGCCAGCTCACCAGTATCCCCAGGGGGCTATTATGACTATGGCTACACCTTC; CDR3 protein: CASSPVSPGGYYDYGYTF; J gene: TRBJ1-2; D gene: TRBD1; V gene: TRBV18; clone size: NA
CDR3 DNA: TGTGCCATCAGTGGGCTTTCACAAGGCCAAAGCTACGAGCAGTACTTC; CDR3 protein: CAISGLSQGQSYEQYF; J gene: TRBJ2-7; D gene: NA; V gene: TRBV10-3; clone size: NA
CDR3 DNA: TGTGCCAGCAGCAAAGGGGGGAATGCTTTGAGGGGGCGCACAGATACGCAGTATTTT; CDR3 protein: CASSKGGNALRGRTDTQYF; J gene: TRBJ2-3; D gene: NA; V gene: TRBV21-1; clone size: NA
CDR3 DNA: TGTGCCACCAGTACCGCCCTGATAGAGGGCTACACCTTC; CDR3 protein: CATSTALIEGYTF; J gene: TRBJ1-2; D gene: NA; V gene: TRBV15; clone size: NA
CDR3 DNA: TGTGCCAGCAGCGAGGGGGCGTTTGAAAAACTGTTTTTT; CDR3 protein: CASSEGAFEKLFF; J gene: TRBJ1-4; D gene: TRBD1; V gene: TRBV9; clone size: NA
CDR3 DNA: TGTGCCTGGAGTCTACGTCGGGGGCTCGGAAACACCATATATTTT; CDR3 protein: CAWSLRRGLGNTIYF; J gene: TRBJ1-3; D gene: NA; V gene: TRBV30; clone size: NA
CDR3 DNA: TGTGCCAGCAGGGGACCACAGGGCAGGTCCCCCTATGGCTACACCTTC; CDR3 protein: CASRGPQGRSPYGYTF; J gene: TRBJ1-2; D gene: NA; V gene: TRBV2; clone size: NA
CDR3 DNA: TGTGCCAGCCGGCGGTGGGCGGGTGAGCAGTTCTTC; CDR3 protein: CASRRWAGEQFF; J gene: TRBJ2-1; D gene: NA; V gene: TRBV19; clone size: NA
CDR3 DNA: TGTGCCATCAGTGCGGGCGGGGCCTCCTACGAGCAGTACTTC; CDR3 protein: CAISAGGASYEQYF; J gene: TRBJ2-7; D gene: NA; V gene: TRBV10-3; clone size: NA
CDR3 DNA: TGTGCCAGCAGCTTATCCGGGACTCGCACTTCCTACGAGCAGTACTTC; CDR3 protein: CASSLSGTRTSYEQYF; J gene: TRBJ2-7; D gene: NA; V gene: TRBV7-9; clone size: NA
CDR3 DNA: TGTGCCAGCAGCTTAAAGGAGGGTCCGGCTTTCTTT; CDR3 protein: CASSLKEGPAFF; J gene: TRBJ1-1; D gene: NA; V gene: TRBV7-8; clone size: NA
CDR3 DNA: TGTGCCAGCAGCTTTTACAGGGCCACCTACGAGCAGTACTTC; CDR3 protein: CASSFYRATYEQYF; J gene: TRBJ2-7; D gene: NA; V gene: TRBV7-2; clone size: NA
CDR3 DNA: TGTGCCAGTGGGACAGGTTATGGCTACACCTTC; CDR3 protein: CASGTGYGYTF; J gene: TRBJ1-2; D gene: TRBD1; V gene: TRBV2; clone size: NA
CDR3 DNA: TGTGCCAGCAGCCCTCGACTAGCGGGCACAGATACGCAGTATTTT; CDR3 protein: CASSPRLAGTDTQYF; J gene: TRBJ2-3; D gene: TRBD2; V gene: TRBV11-3; clone size: NA
CDR3 DNA: TGTGCCAGCAGCTTAGGAGGGGGCGGGTGGAGCAATCAGCCCCAGCATTTT; CDR3 protein: CASSLGGGGWSNQPQHF; J gene: TRBJ1-5; D gene: TRBD1; V gene: TRBV7-9; clone size: NA
CDR3 DNA: TGCGCCAGCAGCTCGTTAAATAGCGGAGACTACGAGCAGTACTTC; CDR3 protein: CASSSLNSGDYEQYF; J gene: TRBJ2-7; D gene: NA; V gene: TRBV5-1; clone size: NA